This TCR beta chain is from a study of cytomegalovirus exposure and HLA in healthy donors (TCRdb year 2017). Turning to the overall study: The 650 to 800 repertoires of the first cohort and the approximately 110 validation repertoires were produced on the same platform, according to a later analysis. To predict cytomegalovirus infection status, the study combined high-throughput TCR immunosequencing, statistical association of individual TCRs with disease status, and machine learning. In addition to the first cohort of roughly 700 subjects, a separate validation cohort of approximately 130 different subjects was used. The study was designed to test whether signatures of past pathogen exposure could be identified by cataloging public T cell receptors.

This clone came up once. This receptor's antigen is unknown. No base-level quality is on record; no much larger clone is a single base apart. Paper-wide results and their limitations: Three of the identified cytomegalovirus-associated TCR beta chains were confirmed in vitro to be specific for cytomegalovirus antigens. Most TCR sequences were observed very rarely across donors, whereas some public TCRs were present in many individuals. Of the cluster scores, roughly 95% were above 0 in a later analysis, which found that TCRs clustered in the first cohort also tended to co-occur in the 110 or so validation repertoires. It was suggested by the authors that the approach could potentially be generalized to other disease states and immunological phenotypes. A later analysis lacked HLA typing for the validation cohort, so it scored co-occurrence in that cohort across all 120 repertoires. The study gave a list of 150 to 200 TCR beta chains associated with cytomegalovirus. Cytomegalovirus status was reported to be diagnosed by the classifier with high specificity and sensitivity in both the original and validation cohorts.

CDR1 and CDR2 (MNHEY, SMNVEV) derive from the germline V gene (reference sequence). The CDR3, from cysteine to phenylalanine, totals 14 residues. The read is trimmed to its CDR3 DNA, 42 bases read in frame from base 1. Trimming removed 4 bases from V and 0 bases from J, leaving 7 bases between the germline ends. Donors formed part of the validation cohort, which comprised over a hundred subjects and was distinct from the first cohort of 550 to 850 subjects. The library relied on the immunoSEQ multiplex PCR assay. In the original analysis: A statistical classification framework was developed to diagnose cytomegalovirus status using the catalog of TCR beta chain sequences. What TCRdb holds here is the immuneACCESS table cut down to in-frame rearrangements. Part of the clones is not present; checked against another copy, under half of the missing clones reflect an unresolved V gene, and the others are unexplained. V and J calls and clone size are copied from that table; D and trimming were computed from the DNA. The sample yields 150,000 to 200,000 clones; around nine tenths were counted once. The ten largest clonotypes hold approximately 2.6% of the sample.

In this chain, TRBV27 is recombined with TRBJ1-5, with the identity of the D gene unclear. The sample consisted of PBMCs. The sequence was obtained from a man between 18 and 29 years old in good health and CMV-seropositive. The CDR3 region reads CASSSEVSNQPQHF. Read as DNA, the sequence is TGTGCCAGCAGTTCCGAGGTTAGCAATCAGCCCCAGCATTTT.